These 23 T cell receptor beta chains originate from one sample sequenced in a study of cytomegalovirus exposure and HLA in healthy donors (dated 2017 in TCRdb). The library was prepared using the immunoSEQ multiplex PCR assay. For the multiplex PCR, a mixture combining 60 forward primers for TCR Vbeta segments and 13 reverse primers for TCR Jbeta segments was used. The clones in this table, taken by TCRdb from immuneACCESS, are in-frame only. Not every clone is retained; where verified, under half of the shortfall comes from an unresolved V gene, and the cause of the rest is unknown. For this sample there are roughly 100,000 clones; 76% appear just once. Approximately 8% of the sample rests with the top ten. Sequencing was carried out using PBMCs. The receptors derive from a man between 40 and 49 years old in good health and CMV-seropositive.

This chain links TRBV4-2 with TRBJ2-7; the D gene is possibly TRBD2 (5 bases). CDR1 is LGHNA and CDR2 is YNFKEQ in the germline V gene. V lost 1 base to trimming and J lost 5 bases, with 9 bases between them. The CDR3 is 13 residues long. The CDR3: CASSQAGIDEQYF. The CDR3 coding sequence is TGTGCCAGCAGCCAAGCGGGAATCGACGAGCAGTACTTC.

This chain links TRBV7-8 with TRBJ2-3; no reliable D call. The CDR3 spans 14 residues. The V gene's germline CDR1 is SGHVS and CDR2 FQNEAQ. The V end lost 0 bases, the J end lost 12 bases, and 16 bases lay between the germline ends. The CDR3 bases are TGTGCCAGCAGCTTAGCGTTGGGTCAGGTGGCTCAGTATTTT. Translated, it gives CASSLALGQVAQYF.

The gene calls are TRBV7-9 and TRBJ1-2; D gene unclear. Trimming cost V 5 bases and J 0 bases, with 4 bases left between them. The CDR3 covers 12 residues. Germline V gene data show CDR1 as SEHNR and CDR2 as FQNEAQ (reference sequence). Here the CDR3 DNA reads TGTGCCAGCAGCGGCTCTAACTATGGCTACACCTTC. Translation gives CASSGSNYGYTF.

This chain joins TRBV30 and TRBJ1-2; 8 positions agree with TRBD1. Germline trimming cut 0 bases from V and 4 bases from J; bases unmatched to any gene: 4. This CDR3 is built from 14 residues. The germline V gene has CDR1 GTSNPN and CDR2 SVGIG (reference sequence). CDR3 bases: TGTGCCTGGAGTGTATCCAGGGGGCTCTATGGCTACACCTTC. It is translated as CAWSVSRGLYGYTF.

The chain is built from TRBV2 and TRBJ2-2; 8 bases are shared with TRBD2. Per germline, CDR1 SNHLY and CDR2 FYNNEI. The V gene end was trimmed by 10 bases and the J gene end by 2 bases; junction bases not matched to a gene: 6. This CDR3 has 14 residues. CDR3 residues: CATRREENTGELFF. Written as DNA, the CDR3 is TGTGCCACACGGCGGGAGGAAAACACCGGGGAGCTGTTTTTT.

This chain connects TRBV6-5 to TRBJ1-2; 9 bases line up with TRBD1. Germline trimming cut 5 bases from V and 8 bases from J; bases unmatched to any gene: 9. The V gene's germline CDR1 is MNHEY and CDR2 SVGAGI. The CDR3 runs 14 residues. The CDR3 DNA reads TGTGCCAGCAGTCACCGAACAGGGGGCAAAGGCTACACCTTC. Residues: CASSHRTGGKGYTF.

The chain joins TRBV4-1 to TRBJ2-1, with 12 bases fitting TRBD2. Looked up from germline, CDR1 is MGHRA and CDR2 is YSYEKL. J gave up 6 bases and V 4 bases, and 4 bases lay outside the gene matches. The CDR3 covers 15 residues. The CDR3: CASSLSSGGANEQFF. CDR3 in DNA: TGCGCCAGCAGCCTTTCTAGCGGGGGGGCCAATGAGCAGTTCTTC.

In its sample, this clone was seen once. CDR3 nucleotide sequence: TGTGCCAGCAGCTTAACTCAGGGTCGTGGACCCACAGATACGCAGTATTTT. This codes for CASSLTQGRGPTDTQYF. V usage is TRBV7-9 and J usage is TRBJ2-3; TRBD1 is a possible D gene (5 bases). The germline CDR1 and CDR2 sequences are SEHNR and FQNEAQ (reference sequence). V gave up 2 bases and J gave up 2 bases, with 17 bases separating them. The CDR3 has 17 amino acids.

This clone appeared a few times. The chain links TRBV14 to TRBJ1-1, with D uncertain. Germline V CDR1 and CDR2: SGHDN, FVKESK. This CDR3 has 14 residues. Trimming cost V 5 bases and J 4 bases, with 14 bases left between them. Here the CDR3 DNA reads TGTGCCAGCAGCATAGGAGGGTCAGGCACTGAAGCTTTCTTT. Translating it yields CASSIGGSGTEAFF.

CDR3 nucleotide sequence: TGTGCCAGCAGCTTAGGTCAGGGAATCCAAGAGACCCAGTACTTC. Protein product: CASSLGQGIQETQYF. The chain carries TRBV7-9 and TRBJ2-5, with D perhaps TRBD1 (5 bases). The CDR3 is 15 amino acids. Germline assignment: CDR1 SEHNR and CDR2 FQNEAQ (reference sequence). V dropped 1 base and J dropped 1 base, with 10 bases sitting between them.

The chain is built from TRBV9 and TRBJ1-2; D unresolved. Germline CDR1 SGDLS, CDR2 YYNGEE. Trimming shortened V by 1 base and J by 0 bases, and 13 bases separated the two germline ends. This CDR3 is built from 16 residues. The CDR3 here is CASSVMSFITNYGYTF. The CDR3 nucleotides read TGTGCCAGCAGCGTAATGTCTTTTATAACTAACTATGGCTACACCTTC. The full variable domain, in which reference TRBV9 and TRBJ1-2 provide the parts outside the CDR3, is DSGVTQTPKHLITATGQRVTLRCSPRSGDLSVYWYQQSLDQGLQFLIQYYNGEERAKGNILERFSAQQFPDLHSELNLSSLELGDSALYFCASSVMSFITNYGYTFGSGTRLTVV.

V gene TRBV19 combines with J gene TRBJ2-5; 9 bases fit TRBD2. The DNA end lines up better with TRBJ2-7; the J call may be wrong. The CDR3 consists of 15 residues. Germline V gene sequence: CDR1 LNHDA, CDR2 SQIVND (reference sequence). The DNA for the CDR3 is TGTGCCAGTAGTATGGGGGTAGCGGGAGTAACCGAGCAGTACTTC. This gives the protein CASSMGVAGVTEQYF.

The gene calls are TRBV2 and TRBJ1-2; 8 bases agree with TRBD1. V was clipped by 7 bases and J by 2 bases; unmatched bases: 3. Germline V lookup: CDR1 SNHLY, CDR2 FYNNEI. This CDR3 contains 13 residues. The CDR3 is CASKGDRNYGYTF. CDR3 in DNA: TGTGCCAGCAAGGGGGACAGGAACTATGGCTACACCTTC.

This rearrangement joins TRBV11-3 to TRBJ2-2; no definite D call. Germline V lookup: CDR1 SGHNT, CDR2 YENEEA. CDR3 length: 13 amino acids. V was shortened by 5 bases and J by 2 bases, with 6 bases between the two germline ends. CDR3 loop: CASSATNTGELFF. The CDR3 nucleotides read TGTGCCAGCAGCGCCACTAACACCGGGGAGCTGTTTTTT. Variable domain in full (rest from reference TRBV11-3 and TRBJ2-2): EAGVVQSPRYKIIEKKQPVAFWCNPISGHNTLYWYLQNLGQGPELLIRYENEEAVDDSQLPKDRFSAERLKGVDSTLKIQPAELGDSAVYLCASSATNTGELFFGEGSRLTVL.

The genes are TRBV5-6 and TRBJ2-7, with D possibly matching TRBD2 (5 bases). There are 13 residues in the CDR3. Trimming stripped 4 bases from V and 2 bases from J, with 10 bases between. Germline assignment: CDR1 SGHDT and CDR2 YYEEEE. This CDR3 is CASSGGLTYEQYF. CDR3 DNA sequence: TGTGCCAGCAGCGGTGGACTGACCTACGAGCAGTACTTC.

The V and J genes are TRBV4-3 and TRBJ2-5, with a possible D match to TRBD2 (5 bases). Judging by the DNA end, TRBJ2-7 fits better; the J call may be wrong. This CDR3 comprises 15 residues. Looked up from germline, CDR1 is LGHNA and CDR2 is YSLEER. The CDR3 protein is CASSPLAGGGYEQYF. The CDR3 nucleotides read TGCGCCAGCAGCCCTCTTGCGGGCGGCGGTTACGAGCAGTACTTC.

This clone showed up just a few times. The chain joins TRBV28 to TRBJ1-5; TRBD1 might be the D (5 bases). The V end lost 5 bases, the J end lost 4 bases, and 21 bases lay between the germline ends. CDR1 and CDR2 from the germline V gene are MDHEN and SYDVKM. The CDR3 consists of 17 residues. The CDR3 DNA reads as TGTGCCAGCAGTCCACCCGCCAGGGTGAGGTCAAATCAGCCCCAGCATTTT. This codes for CASSPPARVRSNQPQHF.

The rearrangement uses TRBV6-5 and TRBJ1-4; 7 bases agree with TRBD1. Germline values: CDR1 MNHEY, CDR2 SVGAGI. V dropped 4 bases and J dropped 5; count of bases not matched to a gene: 10. The CDR3 loop spans 16 amino acids. The CDR3 sequence: CASSSALGTENEKLFF. The DNA of the CDR3 is TGTGCCAGCAGTTCCGCCCTTGGGACAGAAAATGAAAAACTGTTTTTT.

The V and J genes are TRBV5-6 and TRBJ1-3, with D possibly matching TRBD1 (5 bases). V lost 2 bases and J lost 0, with 9 bases in between. This CDR3 has 15 amino acids. Per the germline V gene, CDR1 is SGHDT and CDR2 is YYEEEE. As DNA, the CDR3 is TGTGCCAGCAGCTTAGACAGTGGCTCTGGAAACACCATATATTTT. Its translation: CASSLDSGSGNTIYF.

The chain links TRBV9 to TRBJ2-2; TRBD1 is a possible D gene (6 bases). CDR3 length: 13 amino acids. CDR1 is SGDLS, CDR2 YYNGEE, per germline. Between the trimmed V and J ends, which lost 6 bases and 5 bases, there was a span of 11 bases. CDR3 region: CASTGQQTGELFF. The CDR3, as DNA: TGTGCCAGCACCGGACAGCAAACCGGGGAGCTGTTTTTT. Full variable domain (rest looked up from reference TRBV9 and TRBJ2-2): DSGVTQTPKHLITATGQRVTLRCSPRSGDLSVYWYQQSLDQGLQFLIQYYNGEERAKGNILERFSAQQFPDLHSELNLSSLELGDSALYFCASTGQQTGELFFGEGSRLTVL.

This chain connects TRBV6-1 to TRBJ1-5, with 9 bases aligning to TRBD1. The length of the CDR3 is 16 residues. Germline CDR1 MNHNS, CDR2 SASEGT. Germline trimming cut 3 bases from V and 4 bases from J; bases unmatched to any gene: 7. CDR3 nucleotide sequence: TGTGCCAGCAGTGATGGGACAGGGAATATGAATCAGCCCCAGCATTTT. Protein product: CASSDGTGNMNQPQHF.

J is TRBJ2-2 and V is TRBV7-6, with D possibly TRBD1 on 5 matching bases. The CDR3 loop spans 14 amino acids. The V gene's germline CDR1 is SGHVS and CDR2 FNYEAQ. V was shortened by 5 bases and J by 7 bases, with 14 bases between the two germline ends. CDR3: CASSPGLAGGELFF. As DNA, the CDR3 is TGTGCCAGCAGCCCAGGGCTCGCCGGCGGGGAGCTGTTTTTT.

V is TRBV5-4 and J is TRBJ2-1, with TRBD1 matching over 9 bases. V dropped 2 bases and J dropped 9; count of bases not matched to a gene: 9. In germline, CDR1 is SGHNT, CDR2 YYREEE (reference sequence). The CDR3 is 15 residues long. In DNA form, the CDR3 reads TGTGCCAGCAGCTTACCGGGACAGGGTTCCGCTGAGCAGTTCTTC. This sequence encodes CASSLPGQGSAEQFF. The whole variable domain, filled in from reference TRBV5-4 and TRBJ2-1, reads ETGVTQSPTHLIKTRGQQVTLRCSSQSGHNTVSWYQQALGQGPQFIFQYYREEENGRGNFPPRFSGLQFPNYSSELNVNALELDDSALYLCASSLPGQGSAEQFFGPGTRLTVL.